The rows below give T cell receptor beta chains drawn from one sample of a study of blood T cells in healthy people across ages. MiXCR, run by TCRdb on the 5' RACE reads, gives a single entry per CDR3 protein. Counted here are hundreds of thousands of distinct CDR3 sequences, around three fifths occurring once; the ten biggest clones make up roughly 25%. Input material: blood. All receptors come from a man aged 35-49 years in good health. The CDR3 runs from the conserved cysteine through the conserved F or W. D genes are given only for firm matches. Clone size is stated in some rows and not others, as once, few, many or a class when expanded.

cdr3_nt	cdr3_aa	clone_size	v_call	j_call	d_call
TGCAGTGCTAGAGATTTGCCGTCGAATACGCAGTATTTT	CSARDLPSNTQYF	-	TRBV20-1	TRBJ2-3	-
TGCGCCAGCAGCCAACGACGTGACAGGGGGTCCTACGAGCAGTACTTC	CASSQRRDRGSYEQYF	few	TRBV5-1	TRBJ2-7	TRBD1
TGTGCCTGGATGGTTGAGGGGTACATTCAGTACTTC	CAWMVEGYIQYF	-	TRBV30	TRBJ2-4	-
TGTGCCAGTTACGACAGGGACCACTACGAGCAGTACTTC	CASYDRDHYEQYF	-	TRBV19	TRBJ2-7	TRBD1
TGCAGTGCTAGAGGCCCCGGGACAGGCGGGGCCGGCTACACCTTC	CSARGPGTGGAGYTF	-	TRBV20-1	TRBJ1-2	TRBD1
TGCAGTGCTTTCCGTACTAGAGAGACCTACGAGCAGTACTTC	CSAFRTRETYEQYF	few	TRBV20-1	TRBJ2-7	-
TGCGCCAGCAGCATATCCGAGACAGGGCCTACAGATACGCAGTATTTT	CASSISETGPTDTQYF	-	TRBV5-1	TRBJ2-3	TRBD1
TGTGCCAGCAACATGGGGGCAGGGACTGGGGCCAACGTCCTGACTTTC	CASNMGAGTGANVLTF	-	TRBV25-1	TRBJ2-6	-
TGTGCCAGCCTCCGGCAGGGTATTCTTGGATCCTACAATGAGCAGTTCTTC	CASLRQGILGSYNEQFF	few	TRBV2	TRBJ2-1	-
TGTGCCAGCAGGGACTGGACAGGGGATGGCTACACCTTC	CASRDWTGDGYTF	-	TRBV6-1	TRBJ1-2	TRBD1
TGTGCCAGCAGCTTAGCGCGGGGGCAGAACGAGCAGTACTTC	CASSLARGQNEQYF	-	TRBV7-2	TRBJ2-7	-
TGTGCCAGCAGCCCGGACCTAAACATTCAGTACTTC	CASSPDLNIQYF	-	TRBV7-2	TRBJ2-4	-
TGTGCCAGCAGCTTATATAGGGGACAGGGGTCCCACCAAGAGACCCAGTACTTC	CASSLYRGQGSHQETQYF	-	TRBV7-9	TRBJ2-5	TRBD1
TGTGCCAGCAGTTACTTGAAGGCCCACTATGGCTACACCTTC	CASSYLKAHYGYTF	-	TRBV6-6	TRBJ1-2	-
TGTGCCAGCACCCTACAGGGGCAACTCACAGATACGCAGTATTTT	CASTLQGQLTDTQYF	-	TRBV7-2	TRBJ2-3	TRBD1
TGCGCCAGCAGCCAAGATCGGGCCGGAGCCTACGAGCAGTACTTC	CASSQDRAGAYEQYF	-	TRBV4-3	TRBJ2-7	-
TGTGCCAGTAGGTCGACGGGACCGGCCGACTACAATGAGCAGTTCTTC	CASRSTGPADYNEQFF	-	TRBV19	TRBJ2-1	-
TGTGCCAGCAGCTTAGCGAAGGGGGCTGTAAATGAGCAGTTCTTC	CASSLAKGAVNEQFF	few	TRBV11-1	TRBJ2-1	TRBD1
TGTGCCACCAGTGCTCCCGATTCCTACGAGCAGTACTTC	CATSAPDSYEQYF	-	TRBV24-1	TRBJ2-7	-
TGTGCCGGCAGTTACTCGAAGTCTATTGTAGACAGGGCCTACGAGCAGTACTTC	CAGSYSKSIVDRAYEQYF	-	TRBV6-2/TRBV6-3	TRBJ2-7	TRBD1
TGTGCCACCAGTGAGCGAGGGGTCGGGGAGCTGTTTTTT	CATSERGVGELFF	-	TRBV24-1	TRBJ2-2	-
TGCAGTGCTAGAGACGGGACAGTGAACACTGAAGCTTTCTTT	CSARDGTVNTEAFF	-	TRBV20-1	TRBJ1-1	TRBD1
TGTGCCAGCAGCTTACAGCGGACCCCGGGCGAGCAGTACTTC	CASSLQRTPGEQYF	-	TRBV7-2	TRBJ2-7	-
TGTGCCAGCAGCCCGCGGACAGGGAGGAGTAATTCACCCCTCCACTTT	CASSPRTGRSNSPLHF	-	TRBV3-1	TRBJ1-6	TRBD1